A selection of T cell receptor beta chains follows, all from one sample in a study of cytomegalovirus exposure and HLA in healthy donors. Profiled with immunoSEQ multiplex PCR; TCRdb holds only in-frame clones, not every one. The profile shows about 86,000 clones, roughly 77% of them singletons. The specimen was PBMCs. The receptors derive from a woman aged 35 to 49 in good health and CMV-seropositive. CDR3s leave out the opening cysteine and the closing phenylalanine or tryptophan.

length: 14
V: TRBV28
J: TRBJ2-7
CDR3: ASSFPAGRNSYEQY

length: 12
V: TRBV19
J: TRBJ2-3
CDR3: ASSIRSGTDTQY

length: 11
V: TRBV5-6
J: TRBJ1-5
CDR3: ASSLARDQPQH

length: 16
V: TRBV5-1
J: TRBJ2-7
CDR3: ASSAPGATGGFSYEQY

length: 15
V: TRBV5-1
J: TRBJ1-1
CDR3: ASSQKNAGTPNTEAF

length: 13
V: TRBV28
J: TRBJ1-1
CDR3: ASSSARQGAIQAF

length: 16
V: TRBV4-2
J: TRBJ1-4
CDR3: ASSQESPGQGIYEKLF

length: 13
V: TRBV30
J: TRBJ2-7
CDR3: ASETRDTSSYEQY

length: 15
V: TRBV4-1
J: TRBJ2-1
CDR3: ASSQGRGLADYNEQF

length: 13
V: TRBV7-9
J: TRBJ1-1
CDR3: ASSSGAVMNTEAF

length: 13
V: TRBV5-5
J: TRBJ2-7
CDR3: ASSLVVLTSYEQY

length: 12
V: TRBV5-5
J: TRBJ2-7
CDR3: ASRWTGGEYEQY

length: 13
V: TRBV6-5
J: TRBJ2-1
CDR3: ASNPSGGAWDEQF

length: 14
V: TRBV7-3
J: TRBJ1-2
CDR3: ASSLTRVQGGYGYT

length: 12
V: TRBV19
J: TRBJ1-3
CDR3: ASSSLGQGNTIY

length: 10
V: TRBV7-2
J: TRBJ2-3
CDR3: ASSLRLDTQY

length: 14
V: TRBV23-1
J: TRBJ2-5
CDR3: ATYPEPVDRRETQY

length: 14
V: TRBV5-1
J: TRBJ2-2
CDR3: ASSSLAGGPSGELF

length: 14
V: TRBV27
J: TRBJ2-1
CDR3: ASSLWSDLRDNEQF

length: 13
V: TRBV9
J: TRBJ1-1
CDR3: ASSVGSGMNTEAF

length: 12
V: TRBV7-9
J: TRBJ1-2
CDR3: ASTIRAGGYGYT

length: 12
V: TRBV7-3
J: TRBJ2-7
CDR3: ASSSGGGGYEQY

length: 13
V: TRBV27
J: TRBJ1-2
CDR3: ASSFGGALGYGYT

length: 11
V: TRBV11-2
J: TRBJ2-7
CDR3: ASSLDPLHEQY

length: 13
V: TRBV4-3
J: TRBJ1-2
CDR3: ASSQDSRWSYGYT

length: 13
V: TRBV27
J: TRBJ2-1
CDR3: ASSLSGTSGSGVF

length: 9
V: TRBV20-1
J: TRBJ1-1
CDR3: SASLGGYAF

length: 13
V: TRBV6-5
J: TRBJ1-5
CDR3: ASSASTGWGQPQH

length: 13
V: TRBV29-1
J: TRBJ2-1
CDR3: SARKQGVGSIGQF

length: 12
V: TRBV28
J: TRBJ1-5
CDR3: ASRPPESVQPQH

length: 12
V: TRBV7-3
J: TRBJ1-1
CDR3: ASKPGGGRTEAF

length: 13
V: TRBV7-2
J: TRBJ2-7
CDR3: ASSLQRLSSYEQY

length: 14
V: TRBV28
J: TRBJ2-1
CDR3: ASSSPVAGSYNEQF

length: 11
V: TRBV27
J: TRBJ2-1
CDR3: ASSSIHGNEQF

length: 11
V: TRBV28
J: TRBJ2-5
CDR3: ASSAGTLETQY

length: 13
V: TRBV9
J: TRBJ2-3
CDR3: ASSVAGHITDTQY

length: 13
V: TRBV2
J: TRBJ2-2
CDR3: ASRATGSNTGELF

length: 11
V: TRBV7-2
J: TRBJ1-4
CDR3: ASSPGQNEKLF

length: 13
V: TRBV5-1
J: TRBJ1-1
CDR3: ASSPREGLNTEAF

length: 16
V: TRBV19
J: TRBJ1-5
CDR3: ASSPLGGAGASNQPQH

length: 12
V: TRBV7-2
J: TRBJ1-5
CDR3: ASASGKINQPQH

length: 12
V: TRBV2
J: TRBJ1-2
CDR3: ASRPRGGRDGYT

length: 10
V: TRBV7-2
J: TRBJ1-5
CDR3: ASSLIRQPQH

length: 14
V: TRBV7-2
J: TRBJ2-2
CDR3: ASSLGGQGLIGELF

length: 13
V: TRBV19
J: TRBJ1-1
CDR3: ASSQIQGVNTEAF

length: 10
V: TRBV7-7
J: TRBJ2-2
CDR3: ASSPTSGGLF

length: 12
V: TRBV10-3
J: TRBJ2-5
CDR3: AIRGGGGTETQY

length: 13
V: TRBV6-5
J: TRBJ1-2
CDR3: ASSRAGTGSYGYT

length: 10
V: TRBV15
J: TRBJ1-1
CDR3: ATSTVNTEAF

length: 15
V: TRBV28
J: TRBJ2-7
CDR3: ASSCRLSKPESYEQY

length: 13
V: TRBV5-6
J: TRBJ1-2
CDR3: ASSYGTQNNYGYT

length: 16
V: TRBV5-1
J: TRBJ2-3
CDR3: ASSLVLVRDRDTDTQY

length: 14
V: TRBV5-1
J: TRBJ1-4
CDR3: ASSLAGRGRDEKLF

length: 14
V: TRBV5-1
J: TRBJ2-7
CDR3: ASSLGGTSGSYEQY

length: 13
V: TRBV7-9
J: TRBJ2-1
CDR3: ASSLAGGAPGEQF